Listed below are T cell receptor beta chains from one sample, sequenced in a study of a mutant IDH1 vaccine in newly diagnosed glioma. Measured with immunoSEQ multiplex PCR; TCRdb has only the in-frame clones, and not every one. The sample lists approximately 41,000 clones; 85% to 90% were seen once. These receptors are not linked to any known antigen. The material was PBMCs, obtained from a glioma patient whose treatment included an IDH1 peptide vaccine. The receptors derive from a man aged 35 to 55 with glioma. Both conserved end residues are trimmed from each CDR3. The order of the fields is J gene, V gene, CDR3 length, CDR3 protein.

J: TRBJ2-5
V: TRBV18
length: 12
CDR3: ASSPPVGQETQY

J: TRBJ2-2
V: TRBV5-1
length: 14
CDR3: ASSLASGGLTGELF

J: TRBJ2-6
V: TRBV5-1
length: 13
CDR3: ASNLRVAGANVLT

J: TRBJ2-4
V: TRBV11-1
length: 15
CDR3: ASSPRGQSGSKNIQY

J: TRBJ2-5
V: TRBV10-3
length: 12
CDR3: AIASGREQETQY

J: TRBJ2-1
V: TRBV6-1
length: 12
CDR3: ASTTGASYNEQF

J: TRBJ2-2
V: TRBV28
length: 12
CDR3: ASSPQGNTGELF

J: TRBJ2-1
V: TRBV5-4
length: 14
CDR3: ASSQESGGTYNEQF

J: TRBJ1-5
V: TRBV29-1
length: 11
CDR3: SVVLSSNQPQH

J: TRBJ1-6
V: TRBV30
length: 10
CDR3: AWQDTNSPLH

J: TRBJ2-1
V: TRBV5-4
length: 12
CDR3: ASSSKGGDDEQF

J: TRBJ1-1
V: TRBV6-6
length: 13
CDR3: ASSYAGPRNTEAF

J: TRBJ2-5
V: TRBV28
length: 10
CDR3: ATIGGGKTQY

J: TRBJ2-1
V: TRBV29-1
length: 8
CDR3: SVGVNEQF

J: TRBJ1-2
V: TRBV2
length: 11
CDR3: ASRGTGIRGYT

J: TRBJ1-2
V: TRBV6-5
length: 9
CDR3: ASQGGYGYT

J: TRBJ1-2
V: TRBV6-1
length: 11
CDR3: ASSEGGSYGYT

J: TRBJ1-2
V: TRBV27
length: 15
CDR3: ASSQGTGANRNYGYT

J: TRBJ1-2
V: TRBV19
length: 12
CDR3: ASAAVSRWDGYT

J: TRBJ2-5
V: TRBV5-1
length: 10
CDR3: ASRSDGETQY

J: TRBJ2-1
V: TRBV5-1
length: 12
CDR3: ASSRQGRDNEQF

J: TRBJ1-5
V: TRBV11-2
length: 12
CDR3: ASSLSGGNQPQH

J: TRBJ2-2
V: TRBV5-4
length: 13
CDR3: ASSVGATGARELF